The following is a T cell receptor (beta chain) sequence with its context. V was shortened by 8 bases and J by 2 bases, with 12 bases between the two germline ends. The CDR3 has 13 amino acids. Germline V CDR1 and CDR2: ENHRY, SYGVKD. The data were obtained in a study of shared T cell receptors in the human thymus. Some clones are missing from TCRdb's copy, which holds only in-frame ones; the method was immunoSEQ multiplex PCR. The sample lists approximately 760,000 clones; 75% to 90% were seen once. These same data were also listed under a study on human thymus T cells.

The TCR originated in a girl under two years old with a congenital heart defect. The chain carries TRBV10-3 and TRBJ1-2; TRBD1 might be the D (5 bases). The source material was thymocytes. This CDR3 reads CAISQTVNYGYTF. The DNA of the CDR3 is TGTGCCATCTCTCAGACAGTAAACTATGGCTACACCTTC.